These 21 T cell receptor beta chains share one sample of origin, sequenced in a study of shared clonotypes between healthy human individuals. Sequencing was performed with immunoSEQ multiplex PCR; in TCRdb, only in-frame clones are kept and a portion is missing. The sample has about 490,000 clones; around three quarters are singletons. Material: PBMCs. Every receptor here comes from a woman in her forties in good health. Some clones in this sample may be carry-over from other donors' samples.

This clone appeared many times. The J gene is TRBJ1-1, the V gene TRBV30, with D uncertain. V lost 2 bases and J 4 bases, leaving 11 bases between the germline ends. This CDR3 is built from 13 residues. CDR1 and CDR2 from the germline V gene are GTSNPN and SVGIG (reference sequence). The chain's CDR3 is CAWSSGGVTEAFF. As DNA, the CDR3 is TGTGCCTGGAGTAGCGGCGGGGTCACTGAAGCTTTCTTT.

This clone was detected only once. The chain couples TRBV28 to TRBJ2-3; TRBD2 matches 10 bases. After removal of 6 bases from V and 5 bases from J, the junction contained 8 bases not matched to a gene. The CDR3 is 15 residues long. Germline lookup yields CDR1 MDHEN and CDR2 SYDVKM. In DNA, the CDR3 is TGTGCCAGCAGCCCCCAACTAGCGGGACAAGATACGCAGTATTTT. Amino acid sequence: CASSPQLAGQDTQYF.

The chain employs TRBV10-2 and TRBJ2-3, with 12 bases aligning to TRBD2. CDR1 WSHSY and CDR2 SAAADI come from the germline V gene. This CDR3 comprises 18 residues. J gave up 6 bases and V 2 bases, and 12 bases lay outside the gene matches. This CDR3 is CASSEVASGRVLGDTQYF. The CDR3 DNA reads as TGCGCCAGCAGTGAGGTGGCTAGCGGGAGGGTTTTGGGGGATACGCAGTATTTT.

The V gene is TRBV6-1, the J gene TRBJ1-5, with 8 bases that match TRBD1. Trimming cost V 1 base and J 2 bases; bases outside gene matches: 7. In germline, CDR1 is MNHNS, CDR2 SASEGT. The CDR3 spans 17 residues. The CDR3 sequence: CASSEDIDRGRNQPQHF. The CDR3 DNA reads TGTGCCAGCAGTGAAGATATAGACAGGGGCCGCAATCAGCCCCAGCATTTT.

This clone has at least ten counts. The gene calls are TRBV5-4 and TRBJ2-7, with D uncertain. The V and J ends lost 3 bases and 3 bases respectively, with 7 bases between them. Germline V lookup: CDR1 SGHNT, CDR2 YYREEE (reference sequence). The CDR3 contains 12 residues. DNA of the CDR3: TGTGCCAGCAGCTATGGAGTCTACGAGCAGTACTTC. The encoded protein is CASSYGVYEQYF.

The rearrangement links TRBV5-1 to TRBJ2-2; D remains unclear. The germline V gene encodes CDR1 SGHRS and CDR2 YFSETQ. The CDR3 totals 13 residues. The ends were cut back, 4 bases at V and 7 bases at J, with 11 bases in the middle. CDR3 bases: TGCGCCAGCAGCGTTAGGTCAGACGGGGAGCTGTTTTTT. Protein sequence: CASSVRSDGELFF.

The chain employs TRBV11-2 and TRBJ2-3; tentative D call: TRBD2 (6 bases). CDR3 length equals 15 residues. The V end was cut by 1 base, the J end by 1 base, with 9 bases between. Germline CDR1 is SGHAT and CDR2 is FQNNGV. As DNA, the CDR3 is TGTGCCAGCAGCTTAGGGGGGAGGCGCACAGATACGCAGTATTTT. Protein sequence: CASSLGGRRTDTQYF.

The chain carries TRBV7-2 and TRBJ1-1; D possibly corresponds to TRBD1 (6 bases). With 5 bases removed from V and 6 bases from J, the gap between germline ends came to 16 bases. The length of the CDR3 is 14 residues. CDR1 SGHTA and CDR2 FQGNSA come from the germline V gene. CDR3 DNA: TGTGCCAGCAGCCCACGCTCAGGGGTCGCTGAAGCTTTCTTT. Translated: CASSPRSGVAEAFF.

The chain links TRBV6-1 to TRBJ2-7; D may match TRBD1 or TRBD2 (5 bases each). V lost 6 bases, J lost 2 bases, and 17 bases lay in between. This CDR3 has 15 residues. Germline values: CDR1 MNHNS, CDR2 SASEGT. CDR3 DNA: TGTGCCAGCAGCCAACAGGTTTCGGGGCCCTACGAGCAGTACTTC. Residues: CASSQQVSGPYEQYF.

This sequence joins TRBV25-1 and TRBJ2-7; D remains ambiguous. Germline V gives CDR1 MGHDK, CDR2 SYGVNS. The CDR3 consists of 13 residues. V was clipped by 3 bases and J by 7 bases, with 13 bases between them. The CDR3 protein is CASSEYGLREQYF. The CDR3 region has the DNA TGTGCCAGCAGTGAGTACGGCCTTCGGGAGCAGTACTTC.

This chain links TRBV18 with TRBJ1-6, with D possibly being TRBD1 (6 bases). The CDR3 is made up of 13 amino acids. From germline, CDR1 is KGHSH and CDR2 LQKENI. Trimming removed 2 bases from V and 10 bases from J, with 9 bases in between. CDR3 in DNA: TGTGCCAGCTCACCAGACAGGCCATCACCCCTCCACTTT. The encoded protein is CASSPDRPSPLHF.

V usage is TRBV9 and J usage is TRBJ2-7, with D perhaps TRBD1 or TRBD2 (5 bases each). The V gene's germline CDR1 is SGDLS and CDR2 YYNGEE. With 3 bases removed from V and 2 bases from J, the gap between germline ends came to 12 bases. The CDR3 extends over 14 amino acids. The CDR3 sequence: CASSGPGPTYEQYF. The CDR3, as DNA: TGTGCCAGCAGCGGACCGGGACCTACCTACGAGCAGTACTTC.

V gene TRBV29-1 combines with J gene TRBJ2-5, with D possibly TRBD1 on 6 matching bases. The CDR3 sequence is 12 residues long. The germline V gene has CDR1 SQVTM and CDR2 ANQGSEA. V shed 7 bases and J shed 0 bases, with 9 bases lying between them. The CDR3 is CSDQGYQETQYF. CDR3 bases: TGCAGCGACCAGGGGTACCAAGAGACCCAGTACTTC.

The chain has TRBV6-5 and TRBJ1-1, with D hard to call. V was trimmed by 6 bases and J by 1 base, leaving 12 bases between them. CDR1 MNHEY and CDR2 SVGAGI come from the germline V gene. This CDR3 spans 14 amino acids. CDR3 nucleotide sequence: TGTGCCAGCAGCTACGACATCGGGAACACTGAAGCTTTCTTT. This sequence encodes CASSYDIGNTEAFF.

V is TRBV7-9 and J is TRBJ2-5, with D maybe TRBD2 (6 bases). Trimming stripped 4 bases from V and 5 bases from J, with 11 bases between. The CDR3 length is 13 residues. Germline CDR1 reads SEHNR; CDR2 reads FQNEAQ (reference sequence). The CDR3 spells CASSSTSLETQYF. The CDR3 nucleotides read TGTGCCAGCAGCTCGACTAGTTTGGAGACCCAGTACTTC.

The CDR3 region has the DNA TGTGCCAGCGCCTCGGGACTCGGCTACGAGCAGTACTTC. Amino acids: CASASGLGYEQYF. This sequence joins TRBV6-1 and TRBJ2-7, with D maybe TRBD2 (6 bases). CDR3 length equals 13 residues. V lost 8 bases to trimming and J lost 3 bases, with 14 bases between them. Germline assignment: CDR1 MNHNS and CDR2 SASEGT.

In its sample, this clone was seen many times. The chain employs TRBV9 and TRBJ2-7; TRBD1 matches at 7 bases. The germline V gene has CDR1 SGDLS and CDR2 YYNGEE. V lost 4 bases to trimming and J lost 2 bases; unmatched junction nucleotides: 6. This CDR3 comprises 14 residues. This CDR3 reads CASSLGQNTYEQYF. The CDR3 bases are TGTGCCAGCAGCTTGGGACAGAACACCTACGAGCAGTACTTC.

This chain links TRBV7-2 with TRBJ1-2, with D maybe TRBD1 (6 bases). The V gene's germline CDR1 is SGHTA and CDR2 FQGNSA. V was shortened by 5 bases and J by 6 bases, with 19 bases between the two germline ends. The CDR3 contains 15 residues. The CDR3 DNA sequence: TGTGCCAGCAGCCTTAGGGGGGGCAGGGTAGATGGCTACACCTTC. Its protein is CASSLRGGRVDGYTF.

CDR3 DNA: TGCGCCAGCAGCCCTTCGGGGGTCCAAGAGACCCAGTACTTC. It is translated as CASSPSGVQETQYF. The chain links TRBV5-1 to TRBJ2-5; D might be TRBD2 (6 bases). Germline V gives CDR1 SGHRS, CDR2 YFSETQ. V was trimmed by 4 bases and J by 1 base, leaving 11 bases between them. CDR3 size: 14 residues.

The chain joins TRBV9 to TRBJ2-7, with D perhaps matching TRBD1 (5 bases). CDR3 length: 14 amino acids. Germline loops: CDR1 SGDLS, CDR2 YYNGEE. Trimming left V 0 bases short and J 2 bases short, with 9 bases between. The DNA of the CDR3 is TGTGCCAGCAGCGTAGATCAGGGCGCCTACGAGCAGTACTTC. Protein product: CASSVDQGAYEQYF.

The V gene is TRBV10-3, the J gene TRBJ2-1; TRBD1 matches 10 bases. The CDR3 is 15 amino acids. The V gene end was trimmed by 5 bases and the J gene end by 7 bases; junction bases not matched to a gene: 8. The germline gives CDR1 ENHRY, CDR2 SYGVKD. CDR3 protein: CAISTSGTGENEQFF. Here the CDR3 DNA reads TGTGCCATCAGTACCTCCGGGACAGGGGAAAATGAGCAGTTCTTC.